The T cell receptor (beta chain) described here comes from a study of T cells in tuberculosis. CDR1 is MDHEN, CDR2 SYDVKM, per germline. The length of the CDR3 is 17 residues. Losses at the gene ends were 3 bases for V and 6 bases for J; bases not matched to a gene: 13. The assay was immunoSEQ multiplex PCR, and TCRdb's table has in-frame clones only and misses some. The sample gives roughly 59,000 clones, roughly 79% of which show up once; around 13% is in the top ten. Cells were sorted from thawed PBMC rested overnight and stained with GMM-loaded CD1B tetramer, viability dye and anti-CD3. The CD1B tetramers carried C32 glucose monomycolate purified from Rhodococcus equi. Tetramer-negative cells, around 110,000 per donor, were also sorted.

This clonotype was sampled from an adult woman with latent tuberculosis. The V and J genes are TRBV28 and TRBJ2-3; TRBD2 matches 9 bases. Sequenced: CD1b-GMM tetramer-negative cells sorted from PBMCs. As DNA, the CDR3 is TGTGCCAGCAGTTTCCTCTTCTGGCGGGAGGGCCTCGATACGCAGTATTTT. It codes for CASSFLFWREGLDTQYF.